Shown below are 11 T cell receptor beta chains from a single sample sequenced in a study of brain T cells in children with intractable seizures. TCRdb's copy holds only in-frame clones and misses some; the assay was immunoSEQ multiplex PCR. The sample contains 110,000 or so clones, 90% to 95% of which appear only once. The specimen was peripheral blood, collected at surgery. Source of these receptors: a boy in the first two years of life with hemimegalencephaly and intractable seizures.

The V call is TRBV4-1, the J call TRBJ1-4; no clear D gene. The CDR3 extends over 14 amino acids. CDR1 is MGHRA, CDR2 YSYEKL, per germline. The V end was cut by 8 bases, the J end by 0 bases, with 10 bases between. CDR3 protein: CASREVATNEKLFF. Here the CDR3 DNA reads TGCGCCAGCCGCGAGGTTGCAACTAATGAAAAACTGTTTTTT.

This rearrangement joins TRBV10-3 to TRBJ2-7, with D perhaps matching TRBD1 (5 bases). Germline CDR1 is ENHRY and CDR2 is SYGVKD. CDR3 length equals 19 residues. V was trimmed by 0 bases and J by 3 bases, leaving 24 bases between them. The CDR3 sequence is CAISESTGKGDLTFYEQYF. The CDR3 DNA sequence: TGTGCCATCAGTGAGTCTACAGGAAAAGGGGATCTGACCTTCTACGAGCAGTACTTC.

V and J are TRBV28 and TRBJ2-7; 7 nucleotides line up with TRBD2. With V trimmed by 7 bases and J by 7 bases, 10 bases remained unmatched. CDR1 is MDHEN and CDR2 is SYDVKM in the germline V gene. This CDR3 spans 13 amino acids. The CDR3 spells CASTPGRGLEQYF. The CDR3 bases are TGTGCCAGCACCCCCGGGCGGGGGTTAGAGCAGTACTTC.

CDR3 in amino acids: CASSRTSVNTGELFF. The CDR3 bases are TGTGCCAGCAGTAGGACTAGCGTGAACACCGGGGAGCTGTTTTTT. The V call is TRBV6-5, the J call TRBJ2-2, with 9 bases that match TRBD2. In germline, CDR1 is MNHEY, CDR2 SVGAGI. The CDR3 covers 15 residues. V gave up 5 bases and J gave up 1 base; unmatched junction bases: 2.

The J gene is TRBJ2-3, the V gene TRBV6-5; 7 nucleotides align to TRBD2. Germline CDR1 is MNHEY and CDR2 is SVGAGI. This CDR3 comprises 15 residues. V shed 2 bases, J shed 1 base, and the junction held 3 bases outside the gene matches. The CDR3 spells CASSYGGGRTDTQYF. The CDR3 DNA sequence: TGTGCCAGCAGTTACGGGGGGGGACGCACAGATACGCAGTATTTT.

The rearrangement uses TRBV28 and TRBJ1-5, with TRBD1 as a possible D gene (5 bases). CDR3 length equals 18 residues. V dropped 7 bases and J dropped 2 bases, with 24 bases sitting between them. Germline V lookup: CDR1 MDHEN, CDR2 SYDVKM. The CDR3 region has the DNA TGTGCCAGCAACGGGTGGGGGAGGACTTTGGGTGGCAATCAGCCCCAGCATTTT. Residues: CASNGWGRTLGGNQPQHF.

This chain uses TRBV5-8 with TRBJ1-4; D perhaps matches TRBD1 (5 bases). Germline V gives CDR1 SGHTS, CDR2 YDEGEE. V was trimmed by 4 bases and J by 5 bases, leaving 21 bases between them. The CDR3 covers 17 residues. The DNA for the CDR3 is TGTGCCAGCAGCCCCCTTTTCGGGGCCTCGGGGAATGAAAAACTGTTTTTT. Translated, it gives CASSPLFGASGNEKLFF.

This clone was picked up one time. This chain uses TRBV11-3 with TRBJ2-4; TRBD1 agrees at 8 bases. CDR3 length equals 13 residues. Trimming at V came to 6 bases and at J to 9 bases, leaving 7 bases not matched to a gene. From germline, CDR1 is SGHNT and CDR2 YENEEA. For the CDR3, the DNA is TGTGCCAGCAGACTGACAGGGGTTGCCATTCAGTACTTC. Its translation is CASRLTGVAIQYF.

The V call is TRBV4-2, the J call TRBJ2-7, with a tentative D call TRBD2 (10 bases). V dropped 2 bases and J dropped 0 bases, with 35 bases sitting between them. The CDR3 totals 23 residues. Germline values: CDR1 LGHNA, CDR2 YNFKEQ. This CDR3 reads CASSQPLLGTGRLAGATSYEQYF. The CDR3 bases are TGTGCCAGCAGCCAACCGCTTCTGGGGACAGGGAGGCTAGCGGGGGCAACCTCCTACGAGCAGTACTTC.

The DNA of the CDR3 is TGTGCCAGCAGCTTGCCCCTAGGACGTGCGGGGGAGCAGTACTTC. It translates to CASSLPLGRAGEQYF. V and J are TRBV5-6 and TRBJ2-7; D may be TRBD2 (6 bases). CDR1 is SGHDT, CDR2 YYEEEE, per germline. Trimming removed 1 base at V and 7 bases at J, with 18 bases between. The CDR3 spans 15 residues.

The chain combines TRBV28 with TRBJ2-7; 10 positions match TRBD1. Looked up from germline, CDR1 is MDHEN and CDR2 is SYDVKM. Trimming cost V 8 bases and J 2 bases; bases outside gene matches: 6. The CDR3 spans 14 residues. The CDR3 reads CASGGQGLPYEQYF. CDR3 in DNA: TGTGCCAGCGGGGGACAGGGGCTACCCTACGAGCAGTACTTC.